The 4 T cell receptor beta chains given below trace back to one sample, sequenced in a study of blood T cell repertoires in COVID-19. Method: immunoSEQ multiplex PCR; TCRdb's copy keeps in-frame clones and lacks some. The sample carries around 250,000 clones, more than 85% recorded once. The sample comprised PBMCs or T cells enriched from blood (not recorded which). Source of these receptors: a woman in her twenties or thirties who had recovered from COVID-19.

This chain connects TRBV29-1 to TRBJ1-5; no definite D call. From germline, CDR1 is SQVTM and CDR2 ANQGSEA. V lost 7 bases and J 4 bases, leaving 23 bases between the germline ends. This CDR3 has 16 residues. CDR3 in amino acids: CSAQNRGEGGNQPQHF. DNA of the CDR3: TGCAGCGCCCAGAACCGGGGAGAGGGAGGTAATCAGCCCCAGCATTTT.

The rearrangement links TRBV9 to TRBJ1-2; D ambiguous. V lost 0 bases, J lost 2 bases, and 11 bases lay in between. CDR1 and CDR2 (germline): SGDLS, YYNGEE. The CDR3 extends over 15 amino acids. The DNA of the CDR3 is TGTGCCAGCAGCGTAGATGGCAGGAAAAACTATGGCTACACCTTC. It specifies CASSVDGRKNYGYTF.

This rearrangement joins TRBV18 to TRBJ2-7; D possibly corresponds to TRBD1 (6 bases). This CDR3 is 13 amino acids long. Trimming took 5 bases from V and 2 from J, leaving 10 bases between them. The germline V gene encodes CDR1 KGHSH and CDR2 LQKENI. CDR3 loop: CASSSTGTYEQYF. In DNA, the CDR3 is TGTGCCAGCTCATCGACAGGTACCTACGAGCAGTACTTC.

This clone was recorded a few times. This chain links TRBV10-2 with TRBJ1-1; D remains ambiguous. The CDR3 totals 13 residues. The V gene lost 7 bases and the J gene lost 3 bases, with 12 bases spanning the gap. Germline CDR1 is WSHSY and CDR2 is SAAADI. CDR3 in DNA: TGCGCCAGCAAAACGGAGCGGGACACTGAAGCTTTCTTT. This codes for CASKTERDTEAFF.